These 12 T cell receptor beta chains share one sample of origin, sequenced in a study of metastatic and nonmetastatic thyroid tumors. All patients reached thyroid surgery having received no treatment beforehand. TCRdb called clones again from the PCR reads with MiXCR. The sample lists 30,000 to 40,000 clones, approximately 31% occurring once. Sample: tumor tissue. The receptors derive from a female donor with papillary thyroid cancer or a benign thyroid nodule (not recorded which). Some clones in this sample may be carry-over from other donors' samples.

The chain carries TRBV28 and TRBJ2-5, with D hard to call. V gave up 5 bases and J gave up 2 bases, with 15 bases separating them. Germline lookup yields CDR1 MDHEN and CDR2 SYDVKM. CDR3 size: 15 residues. The CDR3 region is CASSDTEWGQETQYF. The DNA for the CDR3 is TGTGCCAGCAGTGACACCGAGTGGGGACAAGAGACCCAGTACTTC. Looking up the rest from reference TRBV28 and TRBJ2-5 gives the full variable domain: DVKVTQSSRYLVKRTGEKVFLECVQDMDHENMFWYRQDPGLGLRLIYFSYDVKMKEKGDIPEGYSVSREKKERFSLILESASTNQTSMYLCASSDTEWGQETQYFGPGTRLLVL.

V is TRBV11-3 and J is TRBJ2-7, with D unresolved. Germline V gene lookup returns CDR1 SGHNT and CDR2 YENEEA. The CDR3 sequence is 11 residues long. Trimming left V 3 bases short and J 6 bases short, with 6 bases between. Here the CDR3 reads CASSFGGEQYF. The CDR3 DNA sequence: TGTGCCAGCAGCTTCGGTGGCGAGCAGTACTTC.

CDR3 in DNA: TGTGCCAGCAGCTCGCGACTAGCGGGGAGCCAAGAGACCCAGTACTTC. The encoded protein is CASSSRLAGSQETQYF. The chain joins TRBV11-3 to TRBJ2-5, with 11 positions matching TRBD2. CDR3 length: 16 residues. Germline lookup yields CDR1 SGHNT and CDR2 YENEEA. Trimming took 4 bases from V and 1 from J; bases not matched to a gene: 5.

The V call is TRBV28, the J call TRBJ1-2; TRBD1 might be the D (5 bases). The V gene's germline CDR1 is MDHEN and CDR2 SYDVKM. This CDR3 is built from 14 residues. The V end was cut by 4 bases, the J end by 6 bases, with 15 bases between. The CDR3 nucleotides read TGTGCCAGCAGTTCGGAAAGGGGAAGAGATGGCTACACCTTC. It encodes CASSSERGRDGYTF.

This clone was recorded once. The J gene is TRBJ1-1, the V gene TRBV7-6, with D tentatively TRBD1 (5 bases). Germline V CDR1 and CDR2: SGHVS, FNYEAQ. The CDR3 contains 14 residues. Trimming left V 5 bases short and J 0 bases short, with 10 bases between. Here the CDR3 reads CASSTGQLNTEAFF. Written as DNA, the CDR3 is TGTGCCAGCAGCACCGGACAACTGAACACTGAAGCTTTCTTT.

This clone was counted once. This rearrangement joins TRBV3-1 to TRBJ2-3; a weak D match, TRBD1 (6 bases). Trimming cost V 0 bases and J 1 base, with 14 bases left between them. The CDR3 is made up of 17 amino acids. Germline V gene lookup returns CDR1 LGHDT and CDR2 YNNKEL (reference sequence). The CDR3 coding sequence is TGTGCCAGCAGCCAAGATCTCGGGCAGGGGTGCACAGATACGCAGTATTTT. Its protein product is CASSQDLGQGCTDTQYF.

Only a few counts were recorded for this clone. This chain uses TRBV7-9 with TRBJ2-7; D call uncertain. Germline V CDR1 and CDR2: SEHNR, FQNEAQ (reference sequence). V was clipped by 5 bases and J by 9 bases, with 17 bases between them. The CDR3 has 13 residues. The DNA of the CDR3 is TGTGCCAGCAGCCCAGTCACAAGGGATTCGCAGTACTTC. This gives the protein CASSPVTRDSQYF.

The V and J genes are TRBV7-9 and TRBJ1-1; no firm D call. The germline CDR1 and CDR2 sequences are SEHNR and FQNEAQ (reference sequence). The ends were cut back, 4 bases at V and 5 bases at J, with 5 bases in the middle. This CDR3 comprises 11 residues. CDR3 amino acids: CASSYFTEAFF. CDR3 coding DNA: TGTGCCAGCAGCTATTTTACTGAAGCTTTCTTT. The full variable domain, in which reference TRBV7-9 and TRBJ1-1 provide the parts outside the CDR3, is DTGVSQNPRHKITKRGQNVTFRCDPISEHNRLYWYRQTLGQGPEFLTYFQNEAQLEKSRLLSDRFSAERPKGSFSTLEIQRTEQGDSAMYLCASSYFTEAFFGQGTRLTVV.

The chain has TRBV7-9 and TRBJ2-7; perhaps TRBD1 as D (5 bases). Germline V gives CDR1 SEHNR, CDR2 FQNEAQ (reference sequence). This CDR3 region has 14 residues. The germline V and J ends were trimmed by 5 bases and 0 bases, with 11 bases remaining between them. This CDR3 is CASSRRESSYEQYF. CDR3 DNA: TGTGCCAGCAGCCGCAGGGAAAGCTCCTACGAGCAGTACTTC.

This clone was recorded a few times. The V and J genes are TRBV5-1 and TRBJ2-1; 9 bases are shared with TRBD2. Trimming cost V 3 bases and J 5 bases; bases outside gene matches: 9. Germline loops: CDR1 SGHRS, CDR2 YFSETQ. This CDR3 is 16 amino acids long. The CDR3 sequence: CASSSQVAGVHNEQFF. The CDR3 bases are TGCGCCAGCAGCTCCCAGGTAGCGGGAGTCCACAATGAGCAGTTCTTC.

The chain combines TRBV11-3 with TRBJ2-1; D unresolved. This CDR3 is 12 amino acids long. The germline V and J ends were trimmed by 5 bases and 7 bases, with 9 bases remaining between them. Germline-derived CDR1 and CDR2 are SGHNT and YENEEA. The CDR3 loop reads CASSRTPNEQFF. The DNA of the CDR3 is TGTGCCAGCAGCAGAACACCTAATGAGCAGTTCTTC. Together with reference TRBV11-3 and TRBJ2-1, the CDR3 gives the full variable domain: EAGVVQSPRYKIIEKKQPVAFWCNPISGHNTLYWYLQNLGQGPELLIRYENEEAVDDSQLPKDRFSAERLKGVDSTLKIQPAELGDSAVYLCASSRTPNEQFFGPGTRLTVL.

Written as DNA, the CDR3 is TGTGCCAGCAGCTCCTCTCCCCGGCGGGGGGCTTCCTACGAGCAGTACTTC. Its protein is CASSSSPRRGASYEQYF. The chain combines TRBV11-2 with TRBJ2-7, with 8 bases identical to TRBD2. The CDR3 runs to 17 residues. CDR1 SGHAT and CDR2 FQNNGV come from the germline V gene. V gave up 4 bases and J gave up 1 base; unmatched junction bases: 12. The entire variable domain, with the rest obtained from reference TRBV11-2 and TRBJ2-7, is as follows: EAGVAQSPRYKIIEKRQSVAFWCNPISGHATLYWYQQILGQGPKLLIQFQNNGVVDDSQLPKDRFSAERLKGVDSTLKIQPAKLEDSAVYLCASSSSPRRGASYEQYFGPGTRLTVT.